This T cell receptor beta chain appears in the sequencing data of a study of CD8 T cells in Susac syndrome. Overall study findings and caveats: The relatively small number of individuals in the TCR sequencing and HLA analysis was acknowledged by the study.

The CDR3 is 15 amino acids. V lost 0 bases and J lost 0, with 9 bases in between. Germline V lookup: CDR1 LGHDT, CDR2 YNNKEL (reference sequence). About 0.5 to 1 ug RNA was reverse transcribed with random hexamers. TCRdb processed the immunoSEQ multiplex PCR reads anew with MiXCR; each CDR3 protein has one entry. The top ten clones hold about 0.25% of a sample with approximately 130,000 distinct CDR3 sequences, about 90% of them seen once. Comments on this clonotype: Its antigen is currently unknown.

This sequence originates from a human donor with multiple sclerosis. The V and J genes are TRBV3-1 and TRBJ2-7; the D gene is possibly TRBD2 (6 bases). Material: CD8+ T cells from PBMCs. In nucleotides, the CDR3 is TGTGCCAGCAGCCAAGAGCGGGGTAGCTCCTACGAGCAGTACTTC. Translating it yields CASSQERGSSYEQYF.